This is a list of T cell receptor beta chains from one sample in a study of control samples from healthy donors and cancer patients. Assay: immunoSEQ multiplex PCR; the TCRdb copy retains only in-frame clones and omits some. Of around 100,000 clones in the sample, about 91% are singletons; the top ten hold less than 2.5%. The sequencing input was blood. These receptors were obtained from a woman younger than 35 in good health. CDR3s include the opening cysteine and the closing phenylalanine or tryptophan. A D gene is named only where the DNA matches it firmly. Clone size is shown for a subset of rows, as once, few, many or a class of expanded clone.

once	TRBV6-6	TRBD1	TRBJ1-4	TGTGCCAGCAGTTCGGGACAGGGGGGTGAAAAACTGTTTTTT	CASSSGQGGEKLFF
.	TRBV24-1	.	TRBJ2-1	TGTGCCACCAGTGACAGGGTGGACTACAATGAGCAGTTCTTC	CATSDRVDYNEQFF
.	TRBV6-5	TRBD2	TRBJ2-7	TGTGCCAGCAGTTACGGGACTAGCGCAAACTACGAGCAGTACTTC	CASSYGTSANYEQYF
.	TRBV18	TRBD2	TRBJ2-7	TGTGCCAGCTCACCACGAGGCGGGGGCTCCTACGAGCAGTACTTC	CASSPRGGGSYEQYF
.	TRBV18	.	TRBJ2-7	TGTGCCAGCTCACCGGGGGAGCAGTACTTC	CASSPGEQYF
.	TRBV6-2/TRBV6-3	.	TRBJ1-2	TGTGCCAGCAGTCTCTCAGTTTCAGAATACTATGGCTACACCTTC	CASSLSVSEYYGYTF
.	TRBV2	.	TRBJ1-6	TGTGCCAGCAGTGAAGCGCTTTTGTACAGACCGAATTCACCCCTCCACTTT	CASSEALLYRPNSPLHF
.	TRBV9	.	TRBJ2-7	TGTGCCAGCAGCGTAGCTTCGAGCTCCTACGAGCAGTACTTC	CASSVASSSYEQYF
.	TRBV9	.	TRBJ1-1	TGTGCCAGCAGCACCTCGCAGGGGTCGAACACTGAAGCTTTCTTT	CASSTSQGSNTEAFF
.	TRBV27	TRBD2	TRBJ2-7	TGTGCCAGCAGCCCGGGACTAGCGGACTACGAGCAGTACTTC	CASSPGLADYEQYF
.	TRBV27	.	TRBJ1-5	TGTGCCAGCAGTTTATCTTCGCAGGCCCTTAGCAATCAGCCCCAGCATTTT	CASSLSSQALSNQPQHF
.	TRBV25-1	TRBD1	TRBJ2-7	TGTGCCACCGTTGGGACAGAGAACTACGAGCAGTACTTC	CATVGTENYEQYF
once	TRBV29-1	.	TRBJ1-4	TGCGGAGCGGTCGGGGGCTCTGGAGAAAAACTGTTTTTT	CGAVGGSGEKLFF
.	TRBV4-3	TRBD2	TRBJ2-1	TGCGCCAGCAGCCAAGGTCGGCTAGCGGGAGCTCCCCACAATGAGCAGTTCTTC	CASSQGRLAGAPHNEQFF
.	TRBV7-8	TRBD2	TRBJ2-3	TGTGCCAGCAGTCCAGGACTAGCGGGAGTTGATACGCAGTATTTT	CASSPGLAGVDTQYF
.	TRBV5-4	TRBD1	TRBJ1-4	TGTGCCAGCAGCGTGACAGGGGGCGCTAGAGAAAAACTGTTTTTT	CASSVTGGAREKLFF
.	TRBV19	TRBD1	TRBJ2-1	TGTGCCAGTAGTATACCGGGACAGGGGACCAATGAGCAGTTCTTC	CASSIPGQGTNEQFF
.	TRBV6-5	.	TRBJ2-3	TGTGCCAGCCGGGACTTTTCGGATACGCAGTATTTT	CASRDFSDTQYF
once	TRBV3-1/TRBV3-2	.	TRBJ1-2	TGTGCCAGCAGCCGGGACACCGATGGCTACACCTTC	CASSRDTDGYTF
.	TRBV5-5	TRBD2	TRBJ2-4	TGTGCCAGCAGCTTCGGGGGGTACAACATTCAGTACTTC	CASSFGGYNIQYF
.	TRBV5-1	.	TRBJ1-2	TGCGCCAGCAGCGCACAGGATCCCTATGGCTACACCTTC	CASSAQDPYGYTF
once	TRBV4-1	TRBD1	TRBJ2-7	TGCGCCAGCAGCGACCCGGGGACAGCTCTTATCTACGAGCAGTACTTC	CASSDPGTALIYEQYF
.	TRBV7-9	TRBD2	TRBJ2-4	TGTGCCAGCAGCCCGACTAGCGGGAGGGCCAAAAACATTCAGTACTTC	CASSPTSGRAKNIQYF
.	TRBV10-1	.	TRBJ2-2	TGCGCCAACCGGGAACAGGGACCCAAATCGAACACCGGGGAGCTGTTTTTT	CANREQGPKSNTGELFF
.	TRBV24-1	.	TRBJ1-2	TGTGCCACCAGTGTACGGGGGGCGCATGGCTACACCTTC	CATSVRGAHGYTF
.	TRBV7-2	.	TRBJ2-7	TGTGCCAGCAGCAAGGACTCAAACTCCTACGAGCAGTACTTC	CASSKDSNSYEQYF
once	TRBV10-3	.	TRBJ1-2	TGTGCCATCAGTGAGTCGAGGACAGACTATGGCTACACCTTC	CAISESRTDYGYTF
.	TRBV21-1	.	TRBJ1-4	TGTGCCAGCAGCCAAAACAGGGGGCGCGTGGAAAAACTGTTTTTT	CASSQNRGRVEKLFF
.	TRBV5-1	.	TRBJ1-1	TGCGCCAGCAGCTTCGACAGGCTGAACACTGAAGCTTTCTTT	CASSFDRLNTEAFF
.	TRBV2	.	TRBJ1-1	TGTGCCAGCAGTGAATTTCACGGGATGAACACTGAAGCTTTCTTT	CASSEFHGMNTEAFF
.	TRBV11-3	.	TRBJ1-3	TGTGCCAGCAGCTTCCCCAGACGGGGCTCCCGTGGAAACACCATATATTTT	CASSFPRRGSRGNTIYF
once	TRBV6-5	TRBD1	TRBJ1-3	TGTGCCAGCAGCCGGGACAGAAGAAACACCATATATTTT	CASSRDRRNTIYF
.	TRBV10-2	.	TRBJ2-7	TGCGCCAGCAGTGTGGCGGGTACCTACGAGCAGTACTTC	CASSVAGTYEQYF
.	TRBV7-2	.	TRBJ1-2	TGTGCCAGCAGCTTAGGGGCGGAATATGGCTACACCTTC	CASSLGAEYGYTF
.	TRBV12-3/TRBV12-4	.	TRBJ1-2	TGTGCCAGCAGTTTCGACCCCCGGGGTGGCTACACCTTC	CASSFDPRGGYTF
.	TRBV18	TRBD1	TRBJ2-1	TGTGCCAGCTCACCGGTACAGGGGGCAGGGAATGAGCAGTTCTTC	CASSPVQGAGNEQFF
.	TRBV24-1	TRBD1	TRBJ2-1	TGTGCCACCAGTGAACCGGGACAGGGTAGGCATGAGCAGTTCTTC	CATSEPGQGRHEQFF
.	TRBV20-1	.	TRBJ2-7	TGCAGTGCCACCCGGAGTCACGAGCAGTACTTC	CSATRSHEQYF
.	TRBV30	.	TRBJ2-3	TGTGCCTGGAGGTACGGGCGGGGTCAGACAGATACGCAGTATTTT	CAWRYGRGQTDTQYF
.	TRBV30	.	TRBJ1-5	TGTGCCTGGGCTGTGTCGGCGAGCAATCAGCCCCAGCATTTT	CAWAVSASNQPQHF
once	TRBV7-2	TRBD2	TRBJ2-5	TGTGCCAGCAGCTTAAGTCTAGCGGTCCAAGAGACCCAGTACTTC	CASSLSLAVQETQYF
.	TRBV28	.	TRBJ1-5	TGTGCCAGCAGGTGGGAGGACAATCAGCCCCAGCATTTT	CASRWEDNQPQHF
.	TRBV5-1	TRBD1	TRBJ2-7	TGCGCCAGCAGCTGGAAAGGGACAGCAGACGAGCAGTACTTC	CASSWKGTADEQYF
.	TRBV19	.	TRBJ2-3	TGTGCCAGTACACCGACATCGGGGAGGCCAGATACGCAGTATTTT	CASTPTSGRPDTQYF
.	TRBV6-1	.	TRBJ2-5	TGTGCCAGCAGTGAAGCAGCGTGGCAATTCCAAGAGACCCAGTACTTC	CASSEAAWQFQETQYF
.	TRBV11-2	TRBD1	TRBJ1-5	TGTGCCAGCAGCTTAGGTACAGGGGGCTACCAGCCCCAGCATTTT	CASSLGTGGYQPQHF
.	TRBV4-3	.	TRBJ2-7	TGCGCCAGCAGCCAAGGTAGAGGTGAGCAGTACTTC	CASSQGRGEQYF
.	TRBV19	.	TRBJ1-1	TGTGCCAGTAGTATACGAATAGGCACTGAAGCTTTCTTT	CASSIRIGTEAFF
.	TRBV9	TRBD1	TRBJ1-1	TGTGCCAGCAGCGGAGACAGGGGGCCCACTGAAGCTTTCTTT	CASSGDRGPTEAFF
.	TRBV6-1	TRBD2	TRBJ2-7	TGTGCCAGCAGTGAAGCCTGGGGGGGAGTCTACGAGCAGTACTTC	CASSEAWGGVYEQYF
.	TRBV6-4	TRBD1	TRBJ2-1	TGTGCCAGCAGTGACTCGGGGACAGACTACAATGAGCAGTTCTTC	CASSDSGTDYNEQFF